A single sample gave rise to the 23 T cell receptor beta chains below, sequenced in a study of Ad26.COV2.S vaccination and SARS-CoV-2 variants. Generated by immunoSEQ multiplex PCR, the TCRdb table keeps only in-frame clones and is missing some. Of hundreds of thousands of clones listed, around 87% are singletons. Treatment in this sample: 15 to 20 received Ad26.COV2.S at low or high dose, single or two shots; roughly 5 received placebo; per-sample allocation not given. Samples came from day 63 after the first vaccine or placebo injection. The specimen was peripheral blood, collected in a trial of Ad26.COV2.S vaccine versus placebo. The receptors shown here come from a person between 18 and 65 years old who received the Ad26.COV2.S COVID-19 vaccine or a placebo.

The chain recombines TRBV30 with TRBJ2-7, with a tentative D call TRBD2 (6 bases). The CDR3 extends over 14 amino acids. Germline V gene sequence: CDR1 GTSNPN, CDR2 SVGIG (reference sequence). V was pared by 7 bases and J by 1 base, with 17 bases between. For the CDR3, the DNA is TGTGCCTCCGGGGGAGGCAGGGCATCCTACGAGCAGTACTTC. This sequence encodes CASGGGRASYEQYF. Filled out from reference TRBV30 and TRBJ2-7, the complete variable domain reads SQTIHQWPATLVQPVGSPLSLECTVEGTSNPNLYWYRQAAGRGLQLLFYSVGIGQISSEVPQNLSASRPQDRQFILSSKKLLLSDSGFYLCASGGGRASYEQYFGPGTRLTVT.

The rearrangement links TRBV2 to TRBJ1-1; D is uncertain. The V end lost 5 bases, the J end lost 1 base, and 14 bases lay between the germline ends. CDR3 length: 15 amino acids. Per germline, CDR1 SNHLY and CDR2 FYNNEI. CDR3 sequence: CASSPEPSKNTEAFF. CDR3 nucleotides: TGTGCCAGCAGTCCCGAGCCTTCTAAGAACACTGAAGCTTTCTTT.

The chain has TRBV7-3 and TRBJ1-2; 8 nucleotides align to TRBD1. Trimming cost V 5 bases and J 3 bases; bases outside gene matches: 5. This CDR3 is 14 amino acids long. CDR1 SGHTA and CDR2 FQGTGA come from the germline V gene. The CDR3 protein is CASSPTGGDYGYTF. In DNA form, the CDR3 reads TGTGCCAGCAGCCCAACAGGGGGGGACTATGGCTACACCTTC.

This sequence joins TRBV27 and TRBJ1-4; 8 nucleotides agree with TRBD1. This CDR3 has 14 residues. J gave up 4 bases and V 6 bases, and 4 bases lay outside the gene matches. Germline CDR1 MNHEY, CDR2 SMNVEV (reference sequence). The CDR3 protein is CASRRTGNNEKLFF. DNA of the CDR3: TGTGCCAGCAGGAGGACAGGGAATAATGAAAAACTGTTTTTT.

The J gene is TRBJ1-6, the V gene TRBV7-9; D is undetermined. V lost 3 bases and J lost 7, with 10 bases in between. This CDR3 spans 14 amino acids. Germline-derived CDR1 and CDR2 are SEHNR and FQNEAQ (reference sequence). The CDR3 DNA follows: TGTGCCAGCAGCTTGAACCAAGCGAATTCACCCCTCCACTTT. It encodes CASSLNQANSPLHF.

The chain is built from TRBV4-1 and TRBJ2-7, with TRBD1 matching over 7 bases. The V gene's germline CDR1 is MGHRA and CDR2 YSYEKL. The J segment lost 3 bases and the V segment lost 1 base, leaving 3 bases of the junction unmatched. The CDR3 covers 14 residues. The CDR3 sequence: CASSQGPGGYEQYF. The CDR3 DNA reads TGCGCCAGCAGCCAAGGGCCAGGGGGCTACGAGCAGTACTTC.

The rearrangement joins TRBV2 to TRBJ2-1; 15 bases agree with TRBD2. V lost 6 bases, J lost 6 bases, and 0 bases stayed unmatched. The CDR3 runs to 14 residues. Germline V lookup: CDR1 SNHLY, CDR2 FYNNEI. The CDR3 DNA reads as TGTGCCAGCAGGGGACTAGCGGGAGGCAATGAGCAGTTCTTC. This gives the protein CASRGLAGGNEQFF.

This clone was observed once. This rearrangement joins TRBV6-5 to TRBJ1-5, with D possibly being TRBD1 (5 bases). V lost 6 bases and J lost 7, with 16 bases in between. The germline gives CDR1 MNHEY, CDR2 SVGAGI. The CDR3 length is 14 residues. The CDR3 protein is CASRNTGIEQPQHF. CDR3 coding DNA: TGTGCCAGCAGGAACACAGGCATAGAACAGCCCCAGCATTTT.

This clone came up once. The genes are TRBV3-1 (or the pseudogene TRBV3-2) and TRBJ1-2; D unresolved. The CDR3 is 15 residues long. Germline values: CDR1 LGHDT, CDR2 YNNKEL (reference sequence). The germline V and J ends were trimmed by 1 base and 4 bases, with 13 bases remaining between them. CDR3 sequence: CASSQASTASYGYTF. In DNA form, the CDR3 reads TGTGCCAGCAGCCAAGCATCGACGGCATCCTATGGCTACACCTTC.

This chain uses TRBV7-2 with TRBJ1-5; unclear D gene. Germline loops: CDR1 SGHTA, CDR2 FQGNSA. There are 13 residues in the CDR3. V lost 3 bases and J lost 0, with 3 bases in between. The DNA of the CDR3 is TGTGCCAGCAGCTTGAATAGCAATCAGCCCCAGCATTTT. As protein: CASSLNSNQPQHF.

In DNA, the CDR3 is TGCGCCAGCAGCTTGGATGGGATTGTGAATTCACCCCTCCACTTT. Translation: CASSLDGIVNSPLHF. The chain uses TRBV5-1 and TRBJ1-6, with D unresolved. Trimming shortened V by 0 bases and J by 7 bases, and 11 bases separated the two germline ends. Per the germline V gene, CDR1 is SGHRS and CDR2 is YFSETQ. CDR3 length: 15 amino acids.

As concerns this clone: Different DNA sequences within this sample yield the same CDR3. The CDR3 DNA follows: TGTGCCAGCAGCCAAGATGGACTCTACGAGCAGTACTTC. Its translation: CASSQDGLYEQYF. V and J are TRBV3-1 (or the pseudogene TRBV3-2) and TRBJ2-7; possible D gene TRBD2, 5 bases. The CDR3 covers 13 residues. V lost 0 bases and J lost 3, with 6 bases in between. The germline CDR1 and CDR2 sequences are LGHDT and YNNKEL (reference sequence).

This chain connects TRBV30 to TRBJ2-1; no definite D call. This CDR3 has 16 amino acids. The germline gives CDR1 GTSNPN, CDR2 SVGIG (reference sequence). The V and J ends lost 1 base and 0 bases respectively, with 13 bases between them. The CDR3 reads CAWSGASAISYNEQFF. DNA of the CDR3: TGTGCCTGGAGTGGTGCGTCGGCGATCTCCTACAATGAGCAGTTCTTC.

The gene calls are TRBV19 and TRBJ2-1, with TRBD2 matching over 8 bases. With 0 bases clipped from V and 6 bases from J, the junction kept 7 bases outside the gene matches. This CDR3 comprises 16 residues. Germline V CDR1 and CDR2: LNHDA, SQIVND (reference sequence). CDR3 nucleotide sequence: TGTGCCAGTAGTATAGATAGGAGCGGGAGTCTCAATGAGCAGTTCTTC. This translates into CASSIDRSGSLNEQFF.

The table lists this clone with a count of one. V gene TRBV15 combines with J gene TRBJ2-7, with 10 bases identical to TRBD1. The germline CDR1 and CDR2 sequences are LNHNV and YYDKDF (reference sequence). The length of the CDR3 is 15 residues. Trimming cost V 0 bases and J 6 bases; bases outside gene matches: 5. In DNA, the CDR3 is TGTGCCACCAGCAGAGACATTGGGACAGGGGTCGAGCAGTACTTC. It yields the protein CATSRDIGTGVEQYF.

In nucleotides, the CDR3 is TGTGCCAGCAGCCAAGGGACAGGGTCCACCTTC. Amino acids: CASSQGTGSTF. The rearrangement uses TRBV6-2 or TRBV6-3 and TRBJ1-2; 9 bases agree with TRBD1. The V and J ends lost 6 bases and 13 bases, in that order; junction bases with no gene match: 6. CDR1 MNHEY and CDR2 SVGEGT come from the germline V gene. This CDR3 is built from 11 residues.

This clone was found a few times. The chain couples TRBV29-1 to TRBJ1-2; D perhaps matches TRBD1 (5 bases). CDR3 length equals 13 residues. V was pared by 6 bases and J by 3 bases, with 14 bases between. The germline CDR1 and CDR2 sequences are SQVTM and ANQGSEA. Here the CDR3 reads CSVSTGTDYGYTF. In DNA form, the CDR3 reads TGCAGCGTGTCTACCGGGACGGACTATGGCTACACCTTC.

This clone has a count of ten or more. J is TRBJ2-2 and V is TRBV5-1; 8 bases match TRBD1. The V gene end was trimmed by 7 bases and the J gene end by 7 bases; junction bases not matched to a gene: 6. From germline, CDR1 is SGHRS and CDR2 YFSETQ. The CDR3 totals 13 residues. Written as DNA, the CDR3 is TGCGCCAGCTTTACAGGGGGAAACGGGGAGCTGTTTTTT. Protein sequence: CASFTGGNGELFF.

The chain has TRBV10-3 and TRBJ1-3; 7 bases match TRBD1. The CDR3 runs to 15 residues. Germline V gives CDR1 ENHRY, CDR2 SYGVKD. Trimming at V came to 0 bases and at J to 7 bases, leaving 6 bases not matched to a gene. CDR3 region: CAISESGGRGNTIYF. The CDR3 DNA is TGTGCCATCAGTGAGTCCGGAGGCAGGGGGAACACCATATATTTT.

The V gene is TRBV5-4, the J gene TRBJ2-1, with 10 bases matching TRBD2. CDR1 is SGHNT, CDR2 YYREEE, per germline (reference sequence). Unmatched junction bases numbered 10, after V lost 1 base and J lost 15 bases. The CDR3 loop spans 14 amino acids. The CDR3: CASSLQSAGGPSFF. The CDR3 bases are TGTGCCAGCAGCTTGCAGTCAGCGGGGGGGCCCTCGTTCTTC.

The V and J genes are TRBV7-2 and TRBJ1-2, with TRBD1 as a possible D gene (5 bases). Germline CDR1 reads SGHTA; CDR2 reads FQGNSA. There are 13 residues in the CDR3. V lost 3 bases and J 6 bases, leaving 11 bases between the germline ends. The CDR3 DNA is TGTGCCAGCAGCTTCCCAGGGTTAAATGGCTACACCTTC. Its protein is CASSFPGLNGYTF.

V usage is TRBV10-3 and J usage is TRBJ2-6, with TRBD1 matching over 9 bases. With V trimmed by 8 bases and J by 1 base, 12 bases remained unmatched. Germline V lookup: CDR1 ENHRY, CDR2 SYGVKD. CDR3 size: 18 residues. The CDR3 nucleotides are TGTGCCATCCGGGGGGATGGACAGGGGTCGTCTGGGGCCAACGTCCTGACTTTC. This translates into CAIRGDGQGSSGANVLTF.

The CDR3 reads CASSNPGTPSTDTQYF. The CDR3 nucleotides are TGTGCCAGCAGCAATCCCGGGACTCCTAGCACAGATACGCAGTATTTT. J is TRBJ2-3 and V is TRBV21-1; the table's D call of TRBD2 was not tested on the DNA. TRBV21-1 is assigned pseudogene status. There are 16 residues in the CDR3.